These 10 T cell receptor beta chains were all obtained from the same sample, sequenced in a study of blood T cell repertoires in COVID-19. Sequenced by immunoSEQ multiplex PCR; TCRdb stores in-frame clones only, minus some. The sample lists 200,000 to 250,000 clones, roughly 84% occurring once. The material sequenced was peripheral blood. The receptors here all came from an elderly woman with acute or convalescent COVID-19.

This chain connects TRBV9 to TRBJ2-2; D may be TRBD2 (5 bases). The CDR3 consists of 16 residues. CDR1 SGDLS and CDR2 YYNGEE come from the germline V gene. Trimming cost V 4 bases and J 5 bases, with 18 bases left between them. This CDR3 reads CASSTQPSGVTGELFF. CDR3 nucleotides: TGTGCCAGCAGCACCCAACCGTCCGGGGTAACCGGGGAGCTGTTTTTT.

This chain joins TRBV3-1 (or the pseudogene TRBV3-2) and TRBJ2-7; 7 bases fit TRBD2. Germline V gene lookup returns CDR1 LGHDT and CDR2 YNNKEL (reference sequence). V shed 2 bases, J shed 4 bases, and the junction held 11 bases outside the gene matches. This CDR3 has 16 amino acids. The CDR3 loop reads CASSQPLGAGSYEQYF. The CDR3 DNA sequence: TGTGCCAGCAGCCAACCCCTCGGAGCGGGGTCTTACGAGCAGTACTTC.

The rearrangement links TRBV5-1 to TRBJ1-4; D might be TRBD1 (6 bases). With 0 bases removed from V and 0 bases from J, the gap between germline ends came to 6 bases. CDR3 length: 15 amino acids. CDR1 and CDR2 from the germline V gene are SGHRS and YFSETQ. The chain's CDR3 is CASSLGQATNEKLFF. The CDR3 nucleotides are TGCGCCAGCAGCTTGGGACAGGCAACTAATGAAAAACTGTTTTTT.

This clone was detected only a few times. This rearrangement joins TRBV6-5 to TRBJ1-1; tentatively, D is TRBD1 (5 bases). CDR1 and CDR2 (germline): MNHEY, SVGAGI. The V and J ends lost 3 bases and 3 bases respectively, with 14 bases between them. This CDR3 spans 15 amino acids. The CDR3 loop reads CASSYGGLTDTEAFF. The CDR3, as DNA: TGTGCCAGCAGTTATGGGGGACTGACAGACACTGAAGCTTTCTTT.

The chain uses TRBV27 and TRBJ2-2; TRBD1 matches 12 bases. Trimming removed 1 base from V and 6 bases from J; junction bases left unmatched: 6. Germline V CDR1 and CDR2: MNHEY, SMNVEV (reference sequence). This CDR3 comprises 17 residues. The CDR3 sequence: CASSLLSGQGAPGELFF. The CDR3, as DNA: TGTGCCAGCAGTTTATTGTCGGGACAGGGGGCCCCCGGGGAGCTGTTTTTT.

Concerning this clone: A read error is possible here, since a much larger clone lies one base away. V is TRBV11-1 and J is TRBJ2-2; 8 nucleotides match TRBD1. The V and J ends lost 1 base and 5 bases, in that order; junction bases with no gene match: 3. Germline CDR1 is SGHAT and CDR2 is FQDESV (reference sequence). This CDR3 has 15 amino acids. The CDR3 loop reads CASSLDRGNTGELFF. DNA of the CDR3: TGTGCCAGCAGCTTAGACAGGGGGAATACCGGGGAGCTGTTTTTT. The full variable domain, with the rest looked up from reference TRBV11-1 and TRBJ2-2, is EAEVAQSPRYKITEKSQAVAFWCDPISGHATLYWYRQILGQGPELLVQFQDESVVDDSQLPKDRFSAERLKGVDSTLKIQPAELGDSAMYLCASSLDRGNTGELFFGEGSRLTVL.

The rearrangement joins TRBV19 to TRBJ1-5; D gene uncertain. Trimming took off 3 bases at V and 0 bases at J, with 12 bases between the two ends. From germline, CDR1 is LNHDA and CDR2 SQIVND (reference sequence). This CDR3 contains 16 residues. CDR3 nucleotide sequence: TGTGCCAGTAGTATTAAACCACGGGATAGCAATCAGCCCCAGCATTTT. The encoded protein is CASSIKPRDSNQPQHF.

The chain recombines TRBV12-3 or TRBV12-4 with TRBJ1-1; no firm D call. The CDR3 contains 13 residues. Trimming removed 4 bases at V and 0 bases at J, with 6 bases between. In DNA form, the CDR3 reads TGTGCCAGCAGTTCACAGATGAACACTGAAGCTTTCTTT. Translating gives CASSSQMNTEAFF.

The chain couples TRBV5-4 to TRBJ1-3; D is unclear. CDR1 is SGHNT, CDR2 YYREEE, per germline (reference sequence). The CDR3 is 15 amino acids. Trimming removed 3 bases at V and 2 bases at J, with 12 bases between. The CDR3 is CASSSRFGAGNTIYF. The CDR3 bases are TGTGCCAGCAGCTCAAGATTTGGAGCTGGAAACACCATATATTTT.

V usage is TRBV5-5 and J usage is TRBJ1-2; D may be TRBD1 (5 bases). The V gene lost 7 bases and the J gene lost 4 bases, with 14 bases spanning the gap. The CDR3 is 13 residues long. Germline V gene sequence: CDR1 SGHKS, CDR2 YYEKEE (reference sequence). The CDR3 DNA reads TGTGCCAGCCGACGGGGGGAGGCCTATGGCTACACCTTC. Its translation is CASRRGEAYGYTF.